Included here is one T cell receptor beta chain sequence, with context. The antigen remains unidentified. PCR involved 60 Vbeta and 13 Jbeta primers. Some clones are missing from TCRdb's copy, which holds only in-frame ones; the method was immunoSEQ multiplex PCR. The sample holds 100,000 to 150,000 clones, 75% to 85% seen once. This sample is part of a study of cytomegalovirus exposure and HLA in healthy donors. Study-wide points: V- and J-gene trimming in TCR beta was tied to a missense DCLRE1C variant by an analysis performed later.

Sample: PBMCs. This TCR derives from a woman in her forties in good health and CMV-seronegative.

CDR3 sequence: CASSLIQGAYGYTF. As DNA, the CDR3 is TGTGCCAGCAGCTTAATACAGGGGGCCTATGGCTACACCTTC. The chain carries TRBV7-9 and TRBJ1-2; 9 positions agree with TRBD1. The ends lost 2 bases at V and 4 bases at J; junction bases unmatched: 2. Germline V gives CDR1 SEHNR, CDR2 FQNEAQ (reference sequence). This CDR3 is built from 14 residues.